This TCR beta chain is from a study of blood T cell repertoires in COVID-19. In the study overall: Sites across the United States, Italy and Spain contributed samples from acute and convalescent COVID-19.

Between the trimmed V and J ends, which lost 7 bases and 0 bases, there was a span of 19 bases. The CDR3 is made up of 17 amino acids. In germline, CDR1 is LNHDA, CDR2 SQIVND (reference sequence). Generated by immunoSEQ multiplex PCR, the TCRdb table keeps only in-frame clones and is missing some. The repertoire has 25,000 to 35,000 clones, around four fifths of them found once; the top ten carry around 7.9%. The chain uses TRBV19 and TRBJ1-5, with D maybe TRBD1 (6 bases). Sequencing was done on a sample of peripheral blood. This clonotype originated in a woman in her 70s with active or convalescent COVID-19. CDR3 DNA sequence: TGTGCCAGTACCCCGGACAGATCAACCTATAGCAATCAGCCCCAGCATTTT. Translated: CASTPDRSTYSNQPQHF.